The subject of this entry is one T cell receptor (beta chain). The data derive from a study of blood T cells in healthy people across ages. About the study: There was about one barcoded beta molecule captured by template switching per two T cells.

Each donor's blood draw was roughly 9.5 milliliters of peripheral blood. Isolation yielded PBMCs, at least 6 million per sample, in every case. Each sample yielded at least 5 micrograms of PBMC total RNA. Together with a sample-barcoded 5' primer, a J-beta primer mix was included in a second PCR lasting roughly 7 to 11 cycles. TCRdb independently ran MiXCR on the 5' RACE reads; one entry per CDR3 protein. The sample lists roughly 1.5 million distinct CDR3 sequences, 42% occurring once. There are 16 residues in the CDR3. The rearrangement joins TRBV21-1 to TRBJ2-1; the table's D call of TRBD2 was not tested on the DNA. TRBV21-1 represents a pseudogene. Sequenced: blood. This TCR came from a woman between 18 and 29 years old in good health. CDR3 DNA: TGTGCCAGCAGCAATGGAAACGGGAGGGCCAGAAATGAGCAGTTCTTC. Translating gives CASSNGNGRARNEQFF.